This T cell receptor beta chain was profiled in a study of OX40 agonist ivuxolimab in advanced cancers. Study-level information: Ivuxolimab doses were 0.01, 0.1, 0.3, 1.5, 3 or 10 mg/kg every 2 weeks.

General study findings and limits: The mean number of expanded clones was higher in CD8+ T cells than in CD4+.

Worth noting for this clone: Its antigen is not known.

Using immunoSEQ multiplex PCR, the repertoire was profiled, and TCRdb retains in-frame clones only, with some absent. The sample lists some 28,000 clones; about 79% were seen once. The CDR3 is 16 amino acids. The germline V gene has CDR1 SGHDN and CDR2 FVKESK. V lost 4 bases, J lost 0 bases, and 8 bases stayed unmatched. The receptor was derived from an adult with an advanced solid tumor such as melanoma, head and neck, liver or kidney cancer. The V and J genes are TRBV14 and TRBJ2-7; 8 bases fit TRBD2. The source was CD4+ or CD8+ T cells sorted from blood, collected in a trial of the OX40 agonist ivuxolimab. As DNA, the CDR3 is TGTGCCAGCAGCCTGATAGCGGGGATAAGCTCCTACGAGCAGTACTTC. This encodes CASSLIAGISSYEQYF.